The 27 T cell receptor beta chains below were found in one sample sequenced in a study of blood T cell repertoires in COVID-19. Libraries were prepared by immunoSEQ multiplex PCR; TCRdb keeps only in-frame clonotypes and omits some of them. Among about 200,000 clones listed, nearly 90% were seen once. Sequenced material: PBMCs or T cells enriched from blood (not recorded which). The origin of the receptors is a woman younger than 45 with acute COVID-19.

The rearrangement links TRBV2 to TRBJ1-6; perhaps TRBD1 as D (5 bases). The CDR3 spans 15 residues. The germline gives CDR1 SNHLY, CDR2 FYNNEI. V lost 0 bases to trimming and J lost 6 bases, with 9 bases between them. CDR3: CASSEAETVNSPLHF. CDR3 sequence (DNA): TGTGCCAGCAGTGAAGCGGAGACAGTTAATTCACCCCTCCACTTT.

The CDR3 region has the DNA TGTGCCAGCACCGTGGGACAGGGGACCACTGAAGCTTTCTTT. Translation: CASTVGQGTTEAFF. This rearrangement joins TRBV6-6 to TRBJ1-1; 10 bases line up with TRBD1. The CDR3 runs to 14 residues. CDR1 MNHNY and CDR2 SVGAGI come from the germline V gene (reference sequence). V trimming: 7 bases; J trimming: 4 bases; junction bases outside the gene matches: 6.

The chain uses TRBV9 and TRBJ2-1; 9 nucleotides align to TRBD2. Germline V gene lookup returns CDR1 SGDLS and CDR2 YYNGEE. Germline trimming cut 4 bases from V and 8 bases from J; bases unmatched to any gene: 13. The CDR3 runs 16 residues. The CDR3 region is CASSHSYAGGRDEQFF. CDR3 bases: TGTGCCAGCAGCCACTCTTATGCGGGGGGGCGGGATGAGCAGTTCTTC.

As DNA, the CDR3 is TGCGCCACCAGGAAGGGGGAGGGAAATCAGCCCCAGCATTTT. Amino acids: CATRKGEGNQPQHF. This chain joins TRBV10-1 and TRBJ1-5; TRBD1 is a possible D gene (6 bases). Trimming pared 10 bases from V and 4 bases from J, leaving 17 bases between. The CDR3 totals 14 residues. The germline V gene encodes CDR1 WNHNN and CDR2 SYGVQD (reference sequence).

The V gene is TRBV19, the J gene TRBJ2-1; perhaps TRBD1 as D (6 bases). CDR1 and CDR2 from the germline V gene are LNHDA and SQIVND (reference sequence). The CDR3 length is 15 residues. V was clipped by 5 bases and J by 0 bases, with 11 bases between them. CDR3 sequence reads: CASSFRDTSYNEQFF. Here the CDR3 DNA reads TGTGCCAGTAGTTTCCGGGACACCTCCTACAATGAGCAGTTCTTC.

This clone was counted a single time. The genes are TRBV2 and TRBJ1-5; possibly TRBD1 for D (5 bases). The CDR3 spans 14 residues. The germline V and J ends were trimmed by 4 bases and 2 bases, with 9 bases remaining between them. CDR1 SNHLY and CDR2 FYNNEI come from the germline V gene. CDR3 sequence (DNA): TGTGCCAGCAGTGGGGGGGGAGGCAATCAGCCCCAGCATTTT. Translation gives CASSGGGGNQPQHF.

The genes are TRBV15 and TRBJ1-5, with D unclear. Trimming removed 0 bases at V and 5 bases at J, with 8 bases between. Per germline, CDR1 LNHNV and CDR2 YYDKDF (reference sequence). The CDR3 runs to 14 residues. The CDR3 DNA reads as TGTGCCACCAGCAGAGATAGACTCGATCAGCCCCAGCATTTT. Its translation is CATSRDRLDQPQHF. Supplemented by reference TRBV15 and TRBJ1-5, the full variable domain reads DAMVIQNPRYQVTQFGKPVTLSCSQTLNHNVMYWYQQKSSQAPKLLFHYYDKDFNNEADTPDNFQSRRPNTSFCFLDIRSPGLGDTAMYLCATSRDRLDQPQHFGDGTRLSIL.

The chain is built from TRBV28 and TRBJ1-6; TRBD1 matches at 8 bases. V was pared by 6 bases and J by 7 bases, with 5 bases of the junction left unmatched. Germline CDR1 reads MDHEN; CDR2 reads SYDVKM. This CDR3 spans 14 amino acids. The CDR3, as DNA: TGTGCCAGCAGGCGGAACAGGGGGAATTCACCCCTCCACTTT. This sequence encodes CASRRNRGNSPLHF.

This rearrangement joins TRBV5-6 to TRBJ1-2; TRBD1 matches 12 bases. Germline CDR1 is SGHDT and CDR2 is YYEEEE. The V segment lost 4 bases and the J segment 8 bases; nucleotides outside the gene matches: 12. The CDR3 totals 16 residues. Here the CDR3 reads CASSIVPGQGAGGYTF. Here the CDR3 DNA reads TGTGCCAGCAGCATAGTCCCGGGACAGGGGGCTGGGGGCTACACCTTC.

The chain links TRBV5-1 to TRBJ2-5; 7 positions agree with TRBD2. This CDR3 comprises 16 residues. The J segment lost 2 bases and the V segment lost 0 bases, leaving 7 bases of the junction unmatched. Germline assignment: CDR1 SGHRS and CDR2 YFSETQ. Here the CDR3 DNA reads TGCGCCAGCAGCTTGGGGGGAGCGGGGTTTCAAGAGACCCAGTACTTC. It translates to CASSLGGAGFQETQYF.

This clone was observed a handful of times. The chain joins TRBV19 to TRBJ1-1; D unclear. CDR1 and CDR2 (germline): LNHDA, SQIVND (reference sequence). This CDR3 spans 14 amino acids. V lost 3 bases and J lost 0, with 8 bases in between. The CDR3 protein is CASSIPAVNTEAFF. CDR3 nucleotides: TGTGCCAGTAGTATCCCGGCGGTGAACACTGAAGCTTTCTTT.

This clone appeared once. The genes are TRBV4-3 and TRBJ2-7; possible D gene TRBD1, 6 bases. This CDR3 is built from 15 residues. CDR1 is LGHNA and CDR2 is YSLEER in the germline V gene. V was trimmed by 4 bases and J by 0 bases, leaving 13 bases between them. CDR3 protein: CASSPQDRTSYEQYF. CDR3 DNA: TGCGCCAGCAGCCCGCAAGACAGGACCTCCTACGAGCAGTACTTC.

This chain uses TRBV28 with TRBJ1-5, with D possibly TRBD1 on 6 matching bases. Trimming removed 9 bases at V and 5 bases at J, with 17 bases between. This CDR3 contains 14 residues. In germline, CDR1 is MDHEN, CDR2 SYDVKM. CDR3 nucleotide sequence: TGTGCCAGTACCAAAGGGGGTAGGGATCAGCCCCAGCATTTT. As protein: CASTKGGRDQPQHF. The full variable domain, with the rest looked up from reference TRBV28 and TRBJ1-5, is DVKVTQSSRYLVKRTGEKVFLECVQDMDHENMFWYRQDPGLGLRLIYFSYDVKMKEKGDIPEGYSVSREKKERFSLILESASTNQTSMYLCASTKGGRDQPQHFGDGTRLSIL.

The CDR3 coding sequence is TGTGCCAGCAGACTATCAGGGGGCATGGACACTGAAGCTTTCTTT. It translates to CASRLSGGMDTEAFF. The chain employs TRBV28 and TRBJ1-1; 8 positions match TRBD1. The germline V gene encodes CDR1 MDHEN and CDR2 SYDVKM. This CDR3 is 15 amino acids long. Trimming took 6 bases from V and 3 from J; bases not matched to a gene: 9.

The chain employs TRBV6-4 and TRBJ2-2, with D possibly TRBD1 on 5 matching bases. The ends were cut back, 0 bases at V and 0 bases at J, with 5 bases in the middle. Germline CDR1 reads MRHNA; CDR2 reads SNTAGT. This CDR3 is built from 15 residues. For the CDR3, the DNA is TGTGCCAGCAGTGACTCACAGGCGAACACCGGGGAGCTGTTTTTT. Protein sequence: CASSDSQANTGELFF.

The genes are TRBV7-9 and TRBJ2-7; D might be TRBD1 (5 bases). The V gene's germline CDR1 is SEHNR and CDR2 FQNEAQ (reference sequence). CDR3 length: 15 amino acids. V was trimmed by 4 bases and J by 1 base, leaving 14 bases between them. CDR3: CASSSIDSPSYEQYF. The DNA for the CDR3 is TGTGCCAGCAGCTCGATAGACAGTCCGTCCTACGAGCAGTACTTC.

V gene TRBV19 combines with J gene TRBJ1-2; 10 nucleotides align to TRBD1. The V gene's germline CDR1 is LNHDA and CDR2 SQIVND (reference sequence). The length of the CDR3 is 17 residues. Trimming at V came to 0 bases and at J to 4 bases, leaving 8 bases not matched to a gene. The CDR3 spells CASSIDLQTGGTYGYTF. The CDR3, as DNA: TGTGCCAGTAGTATAGATCTTCAGACAGGGGGCACCTATGGCTACACCTTC.

This chain joins TRBV19 and TRBJ1-5; 12 bases align to TRBD1. Germline V CDR1 and CDR2: LNHDA, SQIVND (reference sequence). CDR3 length: 16 residues. Trimming cost V 7 bases and J 7 bases; bases outside gene matches: 11. The CDR3 spells CASTSGTGGRSQPQHF. The CDR3 DNA sequence: TGTGCCAGTACCTCCGGGACAGGGGGCCGATCCCAGCCCCAGCATTTT.

This chain links TRBV5-1 with TRBJ2-1; 9 bases are shared with TRBD1. The germline V gene has CDR1 SGHRS and CDR2 YFSETQ. The CDR3 runs 16 residues. Trimming took 4 bases from V and 9 from J; bases not matched to a gene: 14. CDR3 bases: TGCGCCAGCAGCGTTAACCGGGACAGGGTTGGGGGTGAGCAGTTCTTC. Its protein is CASSVNRDRVGGEQFF.

Only a few counts were recorded for this clone. The CDR3 region is CASSKQLRAVDGYTF. CDR3 nucleotide sequence: TGTGCCAGCAGCAAACAGTTGAGGGCAGTCGATGGCTACACCTTC. The chain has TRBV21-1 and TRBJ1-2. TRBV21-1 is recorded as a pseudogene. The CDR3 extends over 15 amino acids.

The rearrangement uses TRBV7-7 and TRBJ1-4; D remains unclear. CDR3 size: 15 residues. Trimming removed 3 bases from V and 0 bases from J, with 8 bases in between. Germline lookup yields CDR1 SSHAT and CDR2 FNYEAQ (reference sequence). This CDR3 is CASSLSSATNEKLFF. The CDR3, as DNA: TGTGCCAGCAGCTTGAGTTCCGCAACTAATGAAAAACTGTTTTTT.

The genes are TRBV5-1 and TRBJ2-2; weak D call: TRBD1 (7 bases). The CDR3 runs 16 residues. V was pared by 4 bases and J by 6 bases, with 19 bases between. Per the germline V gene, CDR1 is SGHRS and CDR2 is YFSETQ. CDR3 sequence (DNA): TGCGCCAGCAGCCCCTGGACAGGCGGGGATGCCGGGGAGCTGTTTTTT. Its protein product is CASSPWTGGDAGELFF.

This clone turned up a few times. This rearrangement joins TRBV5-1 to TRBJ1-2; 7 nucleotides match TRBD1. The V gene end was trimmed by 1 base and the J gene end by 2 bases; junction bases not matched to a gene: 5. The germline V gene has CDR1 SGHRS and CDR2 YFSETQ. This CDR3 spans 15 amino acids. The CDR3 loop reads CASSLTWDSNYGYTF. The CDR3 DNA reads as TGCGCCAGCAGCTTGACGTGGGACAGCAACTATGGCTACACCTTC.

This clone was picked up one time. The rearrangement uses TRBV6-2 or TRBV6-3 and TRBJ1-1; the D is unclear. Trimming stripped 0 bases from V and 4 bases from J, with 9 bases between. The CDR3 is 14 amino acids. Germline V gives CDR1 MNHEY, CDR2 SVGEGT. The chain's CDR3 is CASSYSGALTEAFF. CDR3 sequence (DNA): TGTGCCAGCAGTTACTCTGGAGCCCTCACTGAAGCTTTCTTT.

The chain is built from TRBV3-1 (or the pseudogene TRBV3-2) and TRBJ1-1, with D possibly TRBD1 on 6 matching bases. CDR1 LGHDT and CDR2 YNNKEL come from the germline V gene (reference sequence). V lost 1 base and J lost 11, with 14 bases in between. The CDR3 spans 13 residues. The CDR3 spells CASSQGDTREAFF. The CDR3 DNA sequence: TGTGCCAGCAGCCAAGGGGACACAAGGGAGGCTTTCTTT.

CDR3 protein: CASSEALGPGDNQPQHF. In DNA, the CDR3 is TGTGCCAGCAGTGAAGCGCTTGGGCCAGGCGACAATCAGCCCCAGCATTTT. The rearrangement links TRBV2 to TRBJ1-5, with unresolved D. V dropped 0 bases and J dropped 3 bases, with 15 bases sitting between them. The CDR3 contains 17 residues. CDR1 is SNHLY, CDR2 FYNNEI, per germline.

The rearrangement links TRBV7-9 to TRBJ2-1; tentative D call: TRBD2 (5 bases). Germline-derived CDR1 and CDR2 are SEHNR and FQNEAQ (reference sequence). The CDR3 contains 12 residues. V dropped 4 bases and J dropped 9 bases, with 10 bases sitting between them. The CDR3 protein is CASSWEYGEQFF. The CDR3 coding sequence is TGTGCCAGCAGCTGGGAGTACGGTGAGCAGTTCTTC.